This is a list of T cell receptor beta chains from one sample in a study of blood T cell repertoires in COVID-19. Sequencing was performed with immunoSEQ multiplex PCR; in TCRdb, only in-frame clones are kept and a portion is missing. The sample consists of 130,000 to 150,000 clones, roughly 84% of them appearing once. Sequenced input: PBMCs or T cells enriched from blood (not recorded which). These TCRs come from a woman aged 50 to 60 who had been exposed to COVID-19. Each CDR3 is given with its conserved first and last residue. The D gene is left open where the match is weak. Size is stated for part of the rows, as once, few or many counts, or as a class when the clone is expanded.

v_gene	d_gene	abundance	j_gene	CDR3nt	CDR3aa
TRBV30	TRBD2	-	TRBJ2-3	TGTGCCTGGAGTGTAAGCTTAAAAGCGGGAGGCGCAGATACGCAGTATTTT	CAWSVSLKAGGADTQYF
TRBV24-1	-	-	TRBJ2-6	TGTGCCACCAGTGATTTGCATCACGGAGTATACTCTGGGGCCAACGTCCTGACTTTC	CATSDLHHGVYSGANVLTF
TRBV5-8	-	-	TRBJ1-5	TGTGCCAGCAGCTTGGTCCCAGGGGCTCAGCCCCAGCATTTT	CASSLVPGAQPQHF
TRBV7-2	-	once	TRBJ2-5	TGTGCCAGCAGCTTAGCGCGGGGCAGGGCTAAGGGAGAGACCCAGTACTTC	CASSLARGRAKGETQYF
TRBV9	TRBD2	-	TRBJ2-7	TGTGCCAGCAGCGTAACGGGGACTAGCGGTTCCTACGAGCAGTACTTC	CASSVTGTSGSYEQYF
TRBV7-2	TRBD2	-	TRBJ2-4	TGTGCCAGCAGCTTAGGCGGGAGGTTCAAAAACATTCAGTACTTC	CASSLGGRFKNIQYF
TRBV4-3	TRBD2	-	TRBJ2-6	TGCGCCAGCAGCCGGGGGACTAGCGCCCCCGGTGGGGCCAACGTCCTGACTTTC	CASSRGTSAPGGANVLTF
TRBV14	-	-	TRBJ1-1	TGTGCCAGCAGCCATTTTAGCGGGCCGAACACTGAAGCTTTCTTT	CASSHFSGPNTEAFF
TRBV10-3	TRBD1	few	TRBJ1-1	TGTGCCGCCCAGGGGGTTTTCACTGAAGCTTTCTTT	CAAQGVFTEAFF
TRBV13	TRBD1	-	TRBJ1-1	TGTGCCAGCAGCCCAGGGGGCTTGAACGCTGAAGCTTTCTTT	CASSPGGLNAEAFF
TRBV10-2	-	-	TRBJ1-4	TGCGCCAGCAACGTCCGGGTGGCAACTAATGAAAAACTGTTTTTT	CASNVRVATNEKLFF
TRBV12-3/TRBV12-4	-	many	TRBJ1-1	TGTGCCAGCAGTCCGAGTTACACTGAAGCTTTCTTT	CASSPSYTEAFF
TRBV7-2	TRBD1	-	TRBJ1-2	TGTGCCAGCACCACTGGAGGGGGCAGCTATGGCTACACCTTC	CASTTGGGSYGYTF
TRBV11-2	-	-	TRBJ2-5	TGTGCCAGCAGCTTATCCCGGGGTGGTAGGGAGACCCAGTACTTC	CASSLSRGGRETQYF
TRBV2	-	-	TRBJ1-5	TGTGCCAGCAGTGTGGACAGTCGGGATCAGCCCCAGCATTTT	CASSVDSRDQPQHF
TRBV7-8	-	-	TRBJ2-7	TGTGCCAGCAGCTTAATCCCCCAAGGGAGGGGGGACGAGCAGTACTTC	CASSLIPQGRGDEQYF
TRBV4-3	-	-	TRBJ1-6	TGCGCCAGCAGCCAGGCAGGGACATTCTCACCCCTCCACTTT	CASSQAGTFSPLHF
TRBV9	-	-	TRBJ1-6	TGTGCCAGCAGCGCAAGACAGGACCGCTCCTATAATTCACCCCTCCACTTT	CASSARQDRSYNSPLHF
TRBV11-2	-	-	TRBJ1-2	TGTGCCAGCAGCCCCACTCCGGACTATGGCTACACCTTC	CASSPTPDYGYTF
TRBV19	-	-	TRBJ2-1	TGTGCCAGTAGCGGGGAGCGCGATGAGCAGTTCTTC	CASSGERDEQFF
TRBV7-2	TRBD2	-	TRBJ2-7	TGTGCCAGCAGCTTAGCGCTCGGCGGGGGTAACGAGCAGTACTTC	CASSLALGGGNEQYF
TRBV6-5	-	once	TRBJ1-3	TGTGCCAGCACCCCGGCTGGAAACACCATATATTTT	CASTPAGNTIYF
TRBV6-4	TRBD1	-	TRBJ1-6	TGTGCCAGCAGTGACTCGGGACAGGGGAATTCACCCCTCCACTTT	CASSDSGQGNSPLHF
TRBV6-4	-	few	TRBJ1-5	TGTGCCAGCCCAACCCGTGGGCTTAGGAATCAGCCCCAGCATTTT	CASPTRGLRNQPQHF
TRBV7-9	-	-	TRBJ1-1	TGTGCCAGCAGCCGATCGGGGGGCGCGGGCACTGAAGCTTTCTTT	CASSRSGGAGTEAFF
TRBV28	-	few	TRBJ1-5	TGTGCCAGCACCAAGACGGGGGGACCTAATCAGCCCCAGCATTTT	CASTKTGGPNQPQHF
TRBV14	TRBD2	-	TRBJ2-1	TGTGCCAGCACTTCGGGGCTTAGCGGGAGAGTCGACAATGAGCAGTTCTTC	CASTSGLSGRVDNEQFF
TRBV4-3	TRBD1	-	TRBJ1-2	TGCGCCAGCAGCCAAGACCACGGACAGGGGGTAGGGTATGGCTACACCTTC	CASSQDHGQGVGYGYTF
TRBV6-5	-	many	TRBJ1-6	TGTGCCAGTGCGGCAATCTATAATTCACCCCTCCACTTT	CASAAIYNSPLHF
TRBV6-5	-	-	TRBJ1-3	TGTGCCACCAACCTTGTAGCCGGAAACACCATATATTTT	CATNLVAGNTIYF
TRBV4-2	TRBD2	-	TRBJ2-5	TGTGCCAGCCCCCCAGGACTCTCGGGGAGGGCGGCGAGTAGGGGACGGGAGACCCAGTACTTC	CASPPGLSGRAASRGRETQYF
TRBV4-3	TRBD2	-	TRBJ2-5	TGCGCCAGCAGCCAAGGCCGTGGACTAGCTTTAGAGACCCAGTACTTC	CASSQGRGLALETQYF
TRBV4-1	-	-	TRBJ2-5	TGCGCCAGCAGTCCCCGGAGTCTCCCCATGGAGACCCAGTACTTC	CASSPRSLPMETQYF
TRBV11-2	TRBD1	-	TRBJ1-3	TGTGCCAGCAGCCATGTCAGGGGGTTAGGTGGAAACACCATATATTTT	CASSHVRGLGGNTIYF
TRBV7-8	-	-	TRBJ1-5	TGTGCCAGCAGCGCCCTGGGGGGAGTCCTCAATCAGCCCCAGCATTTT	CASSALGGVLNQPQHF
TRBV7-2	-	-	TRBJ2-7	TGTGCCAGCAGCAAGGGGCGGAAAGAGTCCTACGAGCAGTACTTC	CASSKGRKESYEQYF
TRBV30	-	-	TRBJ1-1	TGTGCCTGGAGTAGCCTATCTACAGGGTACGCTGAAGCTTTCTTT	CAWSSLSTGYAEAFF
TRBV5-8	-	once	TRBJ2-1	TGTGCCAGCAGCTGGACAGTCTCCTTCTACAATGAGCAGTTCTTC	CASSWTVSFYNEQFF
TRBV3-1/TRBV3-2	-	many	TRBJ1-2	TGTGCCAGCAGCCAAGTTTCAGGGTACGGTGGCTACACCTTC	CASSQVSGYGGYTF
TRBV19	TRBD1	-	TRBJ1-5	TGTGCCAGTTCCACACAGGGGGGACATCAGCCCCAGCATTTT	CASSTQGGHQPQHF
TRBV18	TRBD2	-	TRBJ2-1	TGTGCCAGCTCACCACCGTCAAGACTAGCGGGAGGGCCCATCAATGAGCAGTTCTTC	CASSPPSRLAGGPINEQFF
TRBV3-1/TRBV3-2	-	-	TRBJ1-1	TGTGCCAGCAGCCCCAGGGCAGGGAACACTGAAGCTTTCTTT	CASSPRAGNTEAFF
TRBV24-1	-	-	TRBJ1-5	TGTGCCACCAGTGCATTCCTCCTCACCTCGGGGGGCAATCAGCCCCAGCATTTT	CATSAFLLTSGGNQPQHF
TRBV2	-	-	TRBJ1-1	TGTGCCAGCACACAGACGAACACTGAAGCTTTCTTT	CASTQTNTEAFF
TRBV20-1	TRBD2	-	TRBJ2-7	TGCAGTGCTAGTTCCGCGGGAGGCCTCTACGAGCAGTACTTC	CSASSAGGLYEQYF
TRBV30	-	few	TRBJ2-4	TGTGCCTGGAGTGGTGGGCGAAACATTCAGTACTTC	CAWSGGRNIQYF
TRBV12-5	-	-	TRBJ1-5	TGTGCTAGTGGTTTCGAGTATCAGCCCCAGCATTTT	CASGFEYQPQHF
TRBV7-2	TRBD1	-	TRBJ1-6	TGTGCCAGCAGCTGGGGGGGACAGGGGGCATTTTCACCCCTCCACTTT	CASSWGGQGAFSPLHF
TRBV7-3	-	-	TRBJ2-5	TGTGCCAGCAGCTCCACCGGGGGGCAGAAAGAGACCCAGTACTTC	CASSSTGGQKETQYF
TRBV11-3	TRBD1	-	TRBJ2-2	TGTGCCAGCAGCCAAGGGACAGGGAACACCGGGGAGCTGTTTTTT	CASSQGTGNTGELFF
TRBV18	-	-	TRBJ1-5	TGTGCCAGCTCACCACCGGAGTCCAGGGCGGGCAATCAGCCCCAGCATTTT	CASSPPESRAGNQPQHF
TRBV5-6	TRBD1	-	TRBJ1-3	TGTGCCAGCAGCTGGGACAGGGTACCTAACACCATATATTTT	CASSWDRVPNTIYF